This T cell receptor (beta chain) was found in a study of T cell repertoires in cytomegalovirus infection. Study context: CMV epitopes that were recently identified and HLA-C-restricted were used alongside well-studied HLA-B-restricted ones. Indicated by public TCR beta signatures were CMV infection and matching HLA type.

One entry per CDR3 protein results from TCRdb running MiXCR on the reads. The sample holds approximately 1,000,000 distinct CDR3 sequences, around 32% seen once. Broader study findings: What dominated the ex vivo response were HLA-C-restricted CMV-specific TCR beta clonotypes. There were carriers of CMV plus the relevant HLA, and cumulative public TCR beta family frequency identified them.

On this clonotype: Antigen specificity is unknown.

Germline V gene data show CDR1 as MNHEY and CDR2 as SMNVEV (reference sequence). This CDR3 contains 16 residues. The V end lost 2 bases, the J end lost 4 bases, and 12 bases lay between the germline ends. The genes are TRBV27 and TRBJ1-6, with a possible D match to TRBD1 (5 bases). The sequencing here drew on cultured CD8+ T cells from PBMCs, taken from culture after CMV antigen stimulation. The receptor was derived from a human donor in good health (CMV status not recorded). Some clones in this sample may be carry-over from other donors' samples. Here the CDR3 DNA reads TGTGCCAGCAGTTTAGGGGCAGGAATTTATAATTCACCCCTCCACTTT. Protein product: CASSLGAGIYNSPLHF.